The source of this T cell receptor beta chain is a study of T cell responses to AZD1222 COVID-19 vaccine. Some clones are missing from TCRdb's copy, which holds only in-frame ones; the method was immunoSEQ multiplex PCR. The sample has over 100,000 clones, approximately 85% seen once; the top ten hold more than 7.5%. The germline V gene encodes CDR1 SEHNR and CDR2 FQNEAQ (reference sequence). V was pared by 4 bases and J by 4 bases, with 11 bases between. The length of the CDR3 is 14 residues. The clonotype originates from an adult who received the MenACWY meningococcal vaccine as a control. The sample consisted of peripheral blood, taken 28 days after the second dose of the MenACWY control vaccine. This sequence joins TRBV7-9 and TRBJ2-1; D gene unclear. The CDR3 nucleotides read TGTGCCAGCAGCTCCGTGACCCATTACAATGAGCAGTTCTTC. It yields the protein CASSSVTHYNEQFF.